This TCR beta chain stems from a study of cytomegalovirus exposure and HLA in healthy donors. Overall study findings and caveats: Earlier analysis looked at TCR beta V segments, and most were productive about 90% or about 30% of the time. Altogether, 150 to 200 TCR beta chains were recorded as cytomegalovirus-associated.

Vbeta (60) and Jbeta (13) primers were used in the PCR. Profiled with immunoSEQ multiplex PCR; TCRdb holds only in-frame clones, not every one. This sample carries roughly 180,000 clones, roughly 88% of them seen once, and the ten largest clones take around 1.2%. For this clone: The antigen is not known.

Material: PBMCs. This sequence originates from a girl under 10 years old in good health and CMV-seropositive.

Written as DNA, the CDR3 is TGTGCCAGCAGCCGACAACCTATGAACACTGAAGCTTTCTTT. Protein sequence: CASSRQPMNTEAFF. This chain joins TRBV5-5 and TRBJ1-1; D remains unclear. The CDR3 covers 14 residues. CDR1 is SGHKS and CDR2 is YYEKEE in the germline V gene (reference sequence). V dropped 4 bases and J dropped 0 bases, with 10 bases sitting between them.